Reported below is one T cell receptor (beta chain). Its antigen is undetermined. This specimen belongs to a study of T cell therapy after organ transplantation. Assay: immunoSEQ multiplex PCR; the TCRdb copy retains only in-frame clones and omits some. This table holds approximately 52,000 clones, about 95% found once. This CDR3 region has 17 residues. CDR1 SGHVS and CDR2 FNYEAQ come from the germline V gene. Germline trimming cut 5 bases from V and 3 bases from J; bases unmatched to any gene: 7. This TCR derives from a human patient who had received a solid organ transplant and had CMV disease. V is TRBV7-6 and J is TRBJ2-3; TRBD2 agrees at 14 bases. The sequencing used CD8+ T cells from blood, collected before autologous CMV-specific T cell therapy. The CDR3 sequence is CASSLGLAGGGTDTQYF. In nucleotides, the CDR3 is TGTGCCAGCAGCCTCGGACTAGCGGGAGGTGGGACAGATACGCAGTATTTT.